This T cell receptor (beta chain) originates from a study of T cells in Graves' hyperthyroidism and ophthalmopathy. Overall study context: Any treatment followed the collection of peripheral blood at initial diagnosis.

In this sample, this clonotype turned up many times. The investigators amplified TCR beta CDR3 regions from RNA transcripts. The HTBI primer set served for first-round RT-PCR of the TCR CDR3. TCRdb called the multiplex PCR reads again in MiXCR, with one record for every CDR3 protein. The repertoire holds hundreds of thousands of distinct CDR3 sequences, with approximately 15% as singletons. Used for diagnoses were clinical symptoms, serum thyroxine and TRAb, thyroid ultrasound and orbital computed tomography. Blood from later-ophthalmopathy patients was taken at first hyperthyroidism diagnosis. Fresh 10 ml peripheral blood yielded PBMCs. The sequencing sample was made of blood. The sequence derives from a woman younger than 45 with Graves' hyperthyroidism that later progressed to Graves' ophthalmopathy.

The CDR3 bases are TGTGCCAGCAGCCCCGGAGGGAGTACTGAAGCTTTCTTT. It specifies CASSPGGSTEAFF. The V gene is TRBV7-6, the J gene TRBJ1-1; unclear D gene. Germline V gene sequence: CDR1 SGHVS, CDR2 FNYEAQ. There are 13 residues in the CDR3. V shed 5 bases and J shed 5 bases, with 12 bases lying between them.